A selection of T cell receptor beta chains follows, all from one sample in a study of T cells after yellow fever vaccination. TCRdb re-called the 5' RACE reads with MiXCR, one entry per CDR3 protein. Of 450,000 to 550,000 distinct CDR3 sequences in the sample, 21% were seen once. The input for sequencing was PBMCs, taken roughly 20 days after the first yellow fever vaccination. The receptors come from a man aged 18 to 29 who received the YFV17D yellow fever vaccine. Both conserved end residues are part of each CDR3. Each record gives: clone size, V gene, D gene, J gene, CDR3 protein, CDR3 DNA. The D gene is left open where the match is weak. Part of the rows lack a size; the others show once, few, many or a class for expanded clones.

few	TRBV9	-	TRBJ1-1	CASMGGPDTEAFF	TGTGCCAGCATGGGGGGCCCCGACACTGAAGCTTTCTTT
-	TRBV9	-	TRBJ2-5	CASSVVGEETQYF	TGTGCCAGCAGCGTAGTGGGGGAGGAGACCCAGTACTTC
-	TRBV20-1	-	TRBJ2-7	CSARDGEQYF	TGCAGTGCTAGGGACGGCGAGCAGTACTTC
-	TRBV6-1	-	TRBJ2-3	CASRRTGNTDTQYF	TGTGCCAGCAGGCGGACCGGGAACACAGATACGCAGTATTTT
-	TRBV6-6	-	TRBJ2-5	CASRDPQETQYF	TGTGCCAGCCGGGACCCCCAAGAGACCCAGTACTTC
-	TRBV12-3/TRBV12-4	TRBD2	TRBJ2-5	CASSFAGVETQYF	TGTGCCAGCAGTTTCGCGGGGGTAGAGACCCAGTACTTC
few	TRBV6-1	TRBD2	TRBJ2-1	CASSQGLAGGGNEQFF	TGTGCCAGCAGTCAGGGACTAGCGGGGGGGGGCAATGAGCAGTTCTTC
few	TRBV20-1	TRBD1	TRBJ2-7	CSAREWGQGATYEQYF	TGCAGTGCTAGGGAATGGGGACAGGGGGCCACCTACGAGCAGTACTTC
few	TRBV7-8	TRBD1	TRBJ1-2	CASSTRTGPYGYTF	TGTGCCAGCAGCACAAGGACAGGGCCCTATGGCTACACCTTC
few	TRBV3-1	-	TRBJ1-5	CASSQDWDQPQHF	TGTGCCAGCAGCCAAGATTGGGATCAGCCCCAGCATTTT
few	TRBV10-3	TRBD1	TRBJ1-1	CAISETGFTEAFF	TGTGCCATCAGCGAGACAGGGTTCACTGAAGCTTTCTTT
few	TRBV12-3/TRBV12-4	-	TRBJ2-2	CASTSGTSPGELFF	TGTGCCAGCACCTCGGGGACTTCCCCTGGGGAGCTGTTTTTT
few	TRBV12-3/TRBV12-4	TRBD1	TRBJ1-2	CASSYAGTDGYTF	TGTGCCAGCAGTTATGCCGGGACAGATGGCTACACCTTC
few	TRBV4-1	-	TRBJ2-5	CASSQDLGSGRETQYF	TGCGCCAGCAGCCAAGATCTGGGCTCAGGCAGGGAGACCCAGTACTTC
-	TRBV25-1	TRBD1	TRBJ2-3	CASRDRGSDTQYF	TGTGCCAGCCGCGACAGGGGTTCAGATACGCAGTATTTT
-	TRBV3-1	-	TRBJ2-1	CASSPGGRSSYNEQFF	TGTGCCAGCAGCCCGGGGGGCCGGAGCTCCTACAATGAGCAGTTCTTC
-	TRBV27	-	TRBJ1-2	CASSFGTQATYGYTF	TGTGCCAGCAGCTTCGGGACCCAGGCGACCTATGGCTACACCTTC
-	TRBV12-3/TRBV12-4	TRBD1	TRBJ2-5	CASSSLRQGETQYF	TGTGCCAGCAGTTCCCTTAGACAGGGAGAGACCCAGTACTTC
-	TRBV20-1	-	TRBJ2-3	CSARWQGLGTDTQYF	TGCAGTGCTAGATGGCAGGGATTGGGCACAGATACGCAGTATTTT
few	TRBV7-3	-	TRBJ2-2	CASSFLQGGELFF	TGTGCCAGCAGCTTCCTACAGGGCGGGGAGCTGTTTTTT
few	TRBV12-3/TRBV12-4	-	TRBJ1-3	CASRRYGLPSGNTIYF	TGTGCCAGCAGAAGATACGGCCTACCCTCTGGAAACACCATATATTTT
-	TRBV6-6	TRBD2	TRBJ2-1	CASSSPGRGEQFF	TGTGCCAGCAGTTCTCCGGGGAGGGGTGAGCAGTTCTTC
few	TRBV5-1	-	TRBJ2-2	CASRITGYTGELFF	TGCGCCAGCAGGATAACAGGGTACACCGGGGAGCTGTTTTTT
-	TRBV5-1	-	TRBJ1-5	CASSLALVFWGNSRNQPQHF	TGCGCCAGCAGCTTGGCCTTAGTTTTTTGGGGGAATTCTCGCAATCAGCCCCAGCATTTT
-	TRBV20-1	-	TRBJ2-5	CSATLAPVGWETQYF	TGCAGTGCAACGCTAGCGCCCGTGGGGTGGGAGACCCAGTACTTC
-	TRBV7-2	-	TRBJ1-2	CASSLQTYGYTF	TGTGCCAGCAGCTTGCAGACCTATGGCTACACCTTC
-	TRBV19	-	TRBJ2-1	CASSIGGLYNEQFF	TGTGCCAGTAGTATCGGGGGGCTTTACAATGAGCAGTTCTTC